The clone carrying this T cell receptor beta chain was seen more than once but under ten times. Its cognate antigen is unknown. The CDR3 loop spans 12 amino acids. Germline-derived CDR1 and CDR2 are SQVTM and ANQGSEA. Between the trimmed V and J ends, which lost 7 bases and 5 bases, there was a span of 14 bases. The sample comes from a study of beta chain features in type 1 diabetes. General study points: People with Type 1 diabetes carried modestly yet significantly shorter TCRB CDR3s in all four CD4+ subsets.

Expressed TCRB transcripts were sequenced after all isolated RNA was converted to cDNA. TCRdb's copy holds only in-frame clones and misses some; the assay was immunoSEQ multiplex PCR. Of 600,000 or so clones listed, 12% are singletons. V gene TRBV29-1 combines with J gene TRBJ2-5, with D perhaps TRBD2 (6 bases). The source material was naive CD4+ T cells from blood. The TCR comes from a man aged 25 to 45 with type 1 diabetes. The CDR3 is CSAGGSRETQYF. Written as DNA, the CDR3 is TGCAGCGCTGGGGGGAGCAGGGAGACCCAGTACTTC. The full variable domain, completed using reference TRBV29-1 and TRBJ2-5, is SAVISQKPSRDICQRGTSLTIQCQVDSQVTMMFWYRQQPGQSLTLIATANQGSEATYESGFVIDKFPISRPNLTFSTLTVSNMSPEDSSIYLCSAGGSRETQYFGPGTRLLVL.